Reported below is one TCR beta chain. This record comes from a study of blood T cell repertoires in COVID-19. Study-wide background: There were acute and convalescent COVID-19 samples, and they came from the United States, Italy and Spain.

Per the original methods: Amplification with reference gene primers provided the estimates of nucleated cell counts. Some clones are missing from TCRdb's copy, which holds only in-frame ones; the method was immunoSEQ multiplex PCR. V, J and clone size are those of that table, while D and trimming were read from the DNA. This table holds 150,000 to 180,000 clones, roughly 83% found once. The receptor comes from a woman in her fifties or sixties with COVID-19, enrolled during active disease. The source material was peripheral blood.

CDR3 residues: CASRGLLDGYTF. CDR3 bases: TGTGCCAGTAGGGGACTTTTGGATGGCTACACCTTC. The V gene is TRBV19, the J gene TRBJ1-2; a possible D gene is TRBD1 (5 bases). CDR3 length equals 12 residues. The germline V gene encodes CDR1 LNHDA and CDR2 SQIVND (reference sequence). V shed 6 bases and J shed 6 bases, with 11 bases lying between them.